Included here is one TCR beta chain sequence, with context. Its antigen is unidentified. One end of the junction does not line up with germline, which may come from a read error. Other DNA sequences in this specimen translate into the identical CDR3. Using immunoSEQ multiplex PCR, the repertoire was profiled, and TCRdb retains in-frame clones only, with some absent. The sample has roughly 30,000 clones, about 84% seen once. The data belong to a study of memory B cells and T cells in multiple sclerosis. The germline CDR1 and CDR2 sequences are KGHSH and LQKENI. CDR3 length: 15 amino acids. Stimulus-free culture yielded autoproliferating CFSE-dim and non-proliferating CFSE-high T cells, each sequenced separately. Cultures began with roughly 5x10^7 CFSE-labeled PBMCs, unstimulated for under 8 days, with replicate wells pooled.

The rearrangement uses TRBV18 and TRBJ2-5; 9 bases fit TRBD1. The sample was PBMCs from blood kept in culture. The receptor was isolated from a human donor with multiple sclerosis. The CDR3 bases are TGTGCCAGCTCACCATCGGGACAGGGCGGGGAGACCCAATACTTC. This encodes CASSPSGQGGETQYF.